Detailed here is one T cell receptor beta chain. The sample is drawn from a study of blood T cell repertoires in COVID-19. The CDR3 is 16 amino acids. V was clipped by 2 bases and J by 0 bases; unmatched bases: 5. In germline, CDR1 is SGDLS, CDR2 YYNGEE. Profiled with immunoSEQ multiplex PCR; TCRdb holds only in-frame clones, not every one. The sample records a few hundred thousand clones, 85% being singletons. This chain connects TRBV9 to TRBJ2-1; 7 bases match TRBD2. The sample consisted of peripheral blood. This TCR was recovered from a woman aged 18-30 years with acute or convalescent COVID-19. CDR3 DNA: TGTGCCAGCAGCGTGTCGGCGGGAGCCTCCTACAATGAGCAGTTCTTC. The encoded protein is CASSVSAGASYNEQFF.